These T cell receptor beta chains were read from a single sample in a study of T cell responses to AZD1222 COVID-19 vaccine. Sequencing used immunoSEQ multiplex PCR; TCRdb keeps in-frame clones, though not all of them. The sample shows 110,000 or so clones, around 89% of them seen only once. The starting material was peripheral blood, obtained on day 0 of AZD1222 vaccination. The source is an adult in good health. The CDR3 runs from the conserved cysteine through the conserved F or W. Fields, in order: V gene, clone size, J gene, D gene, CDR3 DNA, CDR3 protein. A D gene is named only where the DNA matches it firmly. Some rows have no size entry. The others give once, few or many, or a class for an expanded clone.

>TRBV2|.|TRBJ1-5|.
TGTGCCAGCAGTGTCTCGGCAGGTAGCAATCAGCCCCAGCATTTT
CASSVSAGSNQPQHF
>TRBV6-5|.|TRBJ2-6|.
TGTGCCAGCAGCTTTGGATCTGGGGCCAACGTCCTGACTTTC
CASSFGSGANVLTF
>TRBV12-3/TRBV12-4|.|TRBJ2-7|.
TGTGCCAGCAGTTTGCACGAGCAGTACTTC
CASSLHEQYF
>TRBV6-2/TRBV6-3|.|TRBJ2-4|.
TGTGCCAGCAGTTACTTCGCCAAAAACATTCAGTACTTC
CASSYFAKNIQYF
>TRBV7-2|once|TRBJ1-3|.
TGTGCCAGCAGCTTAGACCTCGGGAACACCATATATTTT
CASSLDLGNTIYF
>TRBV12-3/TRBV12-4|few|TRBJ1-1|.
TGTGCCAGCAGTCTCACAGTGAACACTGAAGCTTTCTTT
CASSLTVNTEAFF
>TRBV7-3|.|TRBJ2-1|.
TGTGCCAGCAGCTTAACGGGGACGCCCTCCTACAATGAGCAGTTCTTC
CASSLTGTPSYNEQFF
>TRBV28|.|TRBJ1-1|TRBD1
TGTGCCAGCAGTTTATTCCCTGGGGGTGACAGGGATGGAACTGAAGCTTTCTTT
CASSLFPGGDRDGTEAFF
>TRBV28|.|TRBJ1-1|.
TGTGCCAGCAGTGGTCTCAGGGGTGAAGCTTTCTTT
CASSGLRGEAFF
>TRBV28|.|TRBJ1-2|.
TGTGCCAGCAGTCAGGGTGCAGGGAACTATGGCTACACCTTC
CASSQGAGNYGYTF
>TRBV6-5|.|TRBJ1-1|TRBD1
TGTGCCAGCAGTTCAAACAGGGGGCCAACTTTCTTT
CASSSNRGPTFF
>TRBV6-2/TRBV6-3|.|TRBJ2-7|TRBD1
TGTGCCAGCAGCCTCACAGGGGCCCTAGCCTCCTACGAGCAGTACTTC
CASSLTGALASYEQYF
>TRBV7-3|once|TRBJ2-3|TRBD2
TGTGCCAGCAGCTTAAGACTAGCTGCTGGGGATACGCAGTATTTT
CASSLRLAAGDTQYF
>TRBV5-1|.|TRBJ2-7|.
TGCGCCAGCAGCCCGGGGGGCGTACCTTACGAGCAGTACTTC
CASSPGGVPYEQYF
>TRBV28|few|TRBJ1-5|.
TGTGCCAGCAGTGGCGGGCCTCGTAATCAGCCCCAGCATTTT
CASSGGPRNQPQHF
>TRBV5-1|.|TRBJ1-6|.
TGCGCCAGCAGCTACCCTGGGAATTCACCCCTCCACTTT
CASSYPGNSPLHF
>TRBV28|.|TRBJ1-1|.
TGTGCCAGCAGTTTAGGGGGGCGGATGAACACTGAAGCTTTCTTT
CASSLGGRMNTEAFF
>TRBV10-3|.|TRBJ1-3|.
TGTGCCATCAGCGCCCCCCTTTCCCAGTCGGGGAACACCATATATTTT
CAISAPLSQSGNTIYF
>TRBV4-1|.|TRBJ2-2|.
TGCGCCAGCAGCCAAGTCACCGGGGAGCTGTTTTTT
CASSQVTGELFF
>TRBV29-1|few|TRBJ1-3|TRBD1
TGCAGCGTTGAAGGCGGGGGCAGGGGGTCAGATCGGAAACGAAACACCATATATTTT
CSVEGGGRGSDRKRNTIYF
>TRBV12-3/TRBV12-4|.|TRBJ1-2|.
TGTGCCAGCAGCCATGGGTATGGCTACACCTTC
CASSHGYGYTF
>TRBV28|.|TRBJ1-1|TRBD1
TGTGCCAGCAGTCCACAGGGGAGGGGTGAAGCTTTCTTT
CASSPQGRGEAFF
>TRBV9|.|TRBJ2-3|TRBD1
TGTGCCAGCAGCGAGCAGGGGGTAGGCACAGATACGCAGTATTTT
CASSEQGVGTDTQYF
>TRBV6-1|.|TRBJ2-1|TRBD2
TGTGCCAGCAGTGAAGGGTCTAGCGGGAACAATGAGCAGTTCTTC
CASSEGSSGNNEQFF
>TRBV9|.|TRBJ2-1|.
TGTGCCAGCAGCCCTGGGGGGAATGAGCAGTTCTTC
CASSPGGNEQFF
>TRBV28|.|TRBJ2-7|TRBD2
TGTGCCAGCAGGTGGACTAGCGCCTCCTACGAGCAGTACTTC
CASRWTSASYEQYF
>TRBV19|.|TRBJ2-3|TRBD1
TGTGCCAGTAGTACCCCGACAGGGCTGAGCACAGATACGCAGTATTTT
CASSTPTGLSTDTQYF
>TRBV29-1|.|TRBJ2-1|.
TGCAGCGTTGACAGGGCCTACAATGAGCAGTTCTTC
CSVDRAYNEQFF
>TRBV28|.|TRBJ2-2|TRBD2
TGTGCCAGCAGCCGCCGACTAGCGGGACAAACCGGGGAGCTGTTTTTT
CASSRRLAGQTGELFF
>TRBV28|.|TRBJ1-6|TRBD1
TGTGCCAGCACCCAGGGGACAGCAGCCTCACCCCTCCACTTT
CASTQGTAASPLHF
>TRBV6-2/TRBV6-3|.|TRBJ1-1|.
TGTGCCAGCAGTTACTCCAGCTCCGGGACAGCTTTCTTT
CASSYSSSGTAFF
>TRBV19|.|TRBJ2-1|.
TGTGCCAGTAGTAGAGCGGCACCTTCCTACAATGAGCAGTTCTTC
CASSRAAPSYNEQFF
>TRBV6-6|few|TRBJ2-7|.
TGTGCCAGCCTCCGGGACCAGGGTTCCTACGAGCAGTACTTC
CASLRDQGSYEQYF
>TRBV6-2/TRBV6-3|.|TRBJ1-2|TRBD1
TGTGCCAGCAGTCGGACAGGACCCGCCTATGGCTACACCTTC
CASSRTGPAYGYTF
>TRBV5-1|.|TRBJ1-1|TRBD1
TGCGCCAGCAGCAGGGACAGCACTAGCGGTGCTTTCTTT
CASSRDSTSGAFF
>TRBV6-2/TRBV6-3|.|TRBJ2-5|TRBD2
TGTGCCAGCAGTTACCTCCTAGCGGGAGGGCGAGAGACCCAGTACTTC
CASSYLLAGGRETQYF
>TRBV9|few|TRBJ2-1|.
TGTGCCAGCAGCCCCCAGGAGGGGAACCTCTATGAGCAGTTCTTC
CASSPQEGNLYEQFF
>TRBV5-1|.|TRBJ2-5|TRBD2
TGCGCCAGCAGCTTTTGGACTAGCGGGGTTGAGGGGGAGACCCAGTACTTC
CASSFWTSGVEGETQYF
>TRBV25-1|.|TRBJ2-3|TRBD2
TGTGCCGTACGAAGCGCCCGGGGGGGAGTCACAGATACGCAGTATTTT
CAVRSARGGVTDTQYF
>TRBV11-2|.|TRBJ2-1|TRBD2
TGTGCCAGCAGCTATCTAGCGGGAGGAAGAGGTTTCAATGAGCAGTTCTTC
CASSYLAGGRGFNEQFF
>TRBV5-1|.|TRBJ2-1|.
TGCGCCAGCAGCTTGGAACTAGCTGGGTCCTACAATGAGCAGTTCTTC
CASSLELAGSYNEQFF
>TRBV6-2/TRBV6-3|.|TRBJ2-2|.
TGTGCCAGCAGTTACAGGGGAACAGTTAACACCGGGGAGCTGTTTTTT
CASSYRGTVNTGELFF
>TRBV5-1|.|TRBJ2-2|.
TGCGCCAGCAGACCGATAACTGACACCGGGGAGCTGTTTTTT
CASRPITDTGELFF
>TRBV6-5|.|TRBJ2-1|.
TGTGCCAGCAGTTACTCGGGGTTTTTAAGCGGAGGGCAGTTCTTC
CASSYSGFLSGGQFF
>TRBV4-2|.|TRBJ2-2|.
TGTGCCAGCAGCCAAGAGGTTGGCACCGGGGAGCTGTTTTTT
CASSQEVGTGELFF
>TRBV5-4|few|TRBJ1-1|.
TGTGCCAGCAGCCAATTTTGGACGGCTGAAGCTTTCTTT
CASSQFWTAEAFF
>TRBV28|.|TRBJ1-1|.
TGTGCCAGCAGTCCACCAGGGAAGGACACTGAAGCTTTCTTT
CASSPPGKDTEAFF
>TRBV11-2|.|TRBJ2-5|.
TGTGCCCGGGGGGAGACCCAGTACTTC
CARGETQYF
>TRBV19|.|TRBJ2-1|.
TGTGCCAGCCGCCGGGGGTTATCGTGGGAGCAGTTCTTC
CASRRGLSWEQFF
>TRBV15|.|TRBJ2-7|TRBD1
TGTGCCACCAGCAGAGATTTGGGGACAGGATCCTACGAGCAGTACTTC
CATSRDLGTGSYEQYF
>TRBV5-1|.|TRBJ2-5|.
TGCGCCAGCAGCTTGGCCCCAGGGGGGGCGGAGACCCAGTACTTC
CASSLAPGGAETQYF
>TRBV19|.|TRBJ1-1|.
TGTGCCAGTATGGGTCCTCAGAACACTGAAGCTTTCTTT
CASMGPQNTEAFF
>TRBV30|.|TRBJ1-5|.
TGTGCCTGGAGTAGGGGGGATGAGGCCCCCGGAGCTTATAGCAATCAGCCCCAGCATTTT
CAWSRGDEAPGAYSNQPQHF
>TRBV6-5|.|TRBJ2-7|TRBD1
TGTGCCAGCAACCGACAGGGTGGCTACGAGCAGTACTTC
CASNRQGGYEQYF
>TRBV6-6|.|TRBJ1-5|TRBD1
TGTGCCAGCAGTCTGGACAGGGACGATCAGCCCCAGCATTTT
CASSLDRDDQPQHF
>TRBV19|.|TRBJ2-5|.
TGTGCCAGTAGCATGGGACACCTGATGACCCAGTACTTC
CASSMGHLMTQYF
>TRBV7-9|.|TRBJ1-1|TRBD1
TGTGCCAGCAGCTTCCGGGGACAGACTGAAGCTTTCTTT
CASSFRGQTEAFF
>TRBV27|.|TRBJ2-3|TRBD2
TGTGCCAGCAGTTCCCTCCTACTAGCGGGAGGGCTCACAGATACGCAGTATTTT
CASSSLLLAGGLTDTQYF
>TRBV7-2|.|TRBJ1-1|TRBD1
TGTGCCAGCAGCCCCCAGGGGGCCCGCACTGAAGCTTTCTTT
CASSPQGARTEAFF
>TRBV7-3|.|TRBJ2-2|.
TGTGCCAGCAGCTCGTCGGATTCCGGGGAGCTGTTTTTT
CASSSSDSGELFF